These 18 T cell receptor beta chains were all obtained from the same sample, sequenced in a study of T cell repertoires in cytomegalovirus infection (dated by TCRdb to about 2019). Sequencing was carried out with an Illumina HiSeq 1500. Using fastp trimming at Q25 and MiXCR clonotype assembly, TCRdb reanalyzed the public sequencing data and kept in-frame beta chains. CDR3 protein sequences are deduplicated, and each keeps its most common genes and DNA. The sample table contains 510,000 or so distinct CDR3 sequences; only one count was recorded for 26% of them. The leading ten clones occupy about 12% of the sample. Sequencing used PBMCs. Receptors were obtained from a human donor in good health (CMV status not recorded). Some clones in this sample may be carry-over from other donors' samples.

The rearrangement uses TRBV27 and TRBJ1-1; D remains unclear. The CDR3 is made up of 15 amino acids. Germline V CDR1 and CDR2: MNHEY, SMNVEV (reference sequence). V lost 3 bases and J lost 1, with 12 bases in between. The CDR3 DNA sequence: TGTGCCAGCAGTTTCTCAAGCGCCTCGAACACTGAAGCTTTCTTT. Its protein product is CASSFSSASNTEAFF.

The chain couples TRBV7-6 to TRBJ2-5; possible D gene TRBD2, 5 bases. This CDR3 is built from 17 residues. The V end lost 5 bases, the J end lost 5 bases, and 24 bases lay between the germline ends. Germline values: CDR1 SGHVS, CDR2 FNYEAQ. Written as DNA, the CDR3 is TGTGCCAGCAGCCCGCGCGGAGTACTACCATCGGGGGAGACCCAGTACTTC. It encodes CASSPRGVLPSGETQYF.

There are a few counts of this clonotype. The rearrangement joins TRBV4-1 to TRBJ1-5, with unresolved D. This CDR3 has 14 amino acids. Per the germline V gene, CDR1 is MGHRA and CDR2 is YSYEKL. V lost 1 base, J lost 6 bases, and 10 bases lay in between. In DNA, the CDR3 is TGCGCCAGCAGCCAAGTTCCTGTCGGTCAGCCCCAGCATTTT. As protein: CASSQVPVGQPQHF.

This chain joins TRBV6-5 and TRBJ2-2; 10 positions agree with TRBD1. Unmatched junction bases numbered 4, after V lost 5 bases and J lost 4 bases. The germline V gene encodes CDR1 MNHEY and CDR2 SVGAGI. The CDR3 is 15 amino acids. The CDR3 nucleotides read TGTGCCAGCAGTCGACAGGGGGCGATCACCGGGGAGCTGTTTTTT. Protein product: CASSRQGAITGELFF.

This CDR3 reads CASSFPGALNEQFF. The DNA of the CDR3 is TGTGCCAGCAGCTTTCCGGGAGCACTCAATGAGCAGTTCTTC. The chain couples TRBV7-9 to TRBJ2-1, with D maybe TRBD2 (6 bases). V was cut by 3 bases and J by 6 bases, with 12 bases left in between. The germline V gene has CDR1 SEHNR and CDR2 FQNEAQ (reference sequence). The CDR3 length is 14 residues.

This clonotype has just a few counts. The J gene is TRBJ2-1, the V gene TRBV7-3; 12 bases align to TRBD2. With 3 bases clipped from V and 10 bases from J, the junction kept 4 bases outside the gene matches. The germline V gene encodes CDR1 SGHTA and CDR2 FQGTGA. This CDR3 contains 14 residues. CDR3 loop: CASSFGLAGREQFF. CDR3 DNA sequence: TGTGCCAGCAGCTTCGGACTAGCGGGGAGGGAGCAGTTCTTC.

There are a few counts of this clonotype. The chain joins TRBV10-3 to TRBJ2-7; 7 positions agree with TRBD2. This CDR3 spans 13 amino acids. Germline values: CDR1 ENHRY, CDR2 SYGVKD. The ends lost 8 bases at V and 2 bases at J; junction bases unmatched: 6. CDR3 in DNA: TGTGCCATCCAGAGCGGGGAAGCCTACGAGCAGTACGTC. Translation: CAIQSGEAYEQYV.

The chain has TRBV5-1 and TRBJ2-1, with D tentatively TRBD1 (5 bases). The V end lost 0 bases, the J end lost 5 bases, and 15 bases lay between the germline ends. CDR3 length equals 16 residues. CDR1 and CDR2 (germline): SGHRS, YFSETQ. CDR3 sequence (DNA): TGCGCCAGCAGCTTGGCGGACACCTCCACGAACAATGAGCAGTTCTTC. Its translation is CASSLADTSTNNEQFF.

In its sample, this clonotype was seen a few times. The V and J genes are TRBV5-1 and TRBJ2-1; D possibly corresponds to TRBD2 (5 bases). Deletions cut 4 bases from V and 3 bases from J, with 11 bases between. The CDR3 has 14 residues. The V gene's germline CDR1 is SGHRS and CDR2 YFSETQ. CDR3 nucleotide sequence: TGCGCCAGCAGCGAGGACTGGAGCTACAATGAGCAGTTCTTC. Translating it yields CASSEDWSYNEQFF.

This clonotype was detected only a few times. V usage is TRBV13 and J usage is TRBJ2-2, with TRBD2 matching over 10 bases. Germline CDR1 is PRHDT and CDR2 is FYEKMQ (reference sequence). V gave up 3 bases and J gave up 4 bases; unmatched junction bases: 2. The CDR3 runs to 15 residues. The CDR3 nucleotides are TGTGCCAGCAGCTTGGGACTAGCGTTCACCGGGGAGCTGTTTTTT. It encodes CASSLGLAFTGELFF.

The CDR3 here is CASSYSEGFVEQFF. In nucleotides, the CDR3 is TGTGCCAGCAGTTACTCGGAAGGGTTCGTTGAGCAGTTCTTC. V is TRBV6-6 and J is TRBJ2-1; no clear D. Per germline, CDR1 MNHNY and CDR2 SVGAGI (reference sequence). Trimming shortened V by 0 bases and J by 9 bases, and 12 bases separated the two germline ends. The CDR3 length is 14 residues.

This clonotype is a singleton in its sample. The CDR3, as DNA: TGTGCCAGCGCCCTCTGGAGGGGTGAGCAGTTCTTC. Amino acids: CASALWRGEQFF. The rearrangement joins TRBV6-2 or TRBV6-3 to TRBJ2-1; possible D gene TRBD2, 6 bases. Trimming removed 8 bases at V and 9 bases at J, with 14 bases between. This CDR3 has 12 amino acids. Germline V gene sequence: CDR1 MNHEY, CDR2 SVGEGT.

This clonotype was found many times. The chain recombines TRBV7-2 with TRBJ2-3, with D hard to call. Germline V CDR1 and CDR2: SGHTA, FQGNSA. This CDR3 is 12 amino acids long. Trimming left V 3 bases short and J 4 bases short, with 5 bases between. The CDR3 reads CASSLRSDTQYF. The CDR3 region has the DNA TGTGCCAGCAGCTTGAGATCAGATACGCAGTATTTT.

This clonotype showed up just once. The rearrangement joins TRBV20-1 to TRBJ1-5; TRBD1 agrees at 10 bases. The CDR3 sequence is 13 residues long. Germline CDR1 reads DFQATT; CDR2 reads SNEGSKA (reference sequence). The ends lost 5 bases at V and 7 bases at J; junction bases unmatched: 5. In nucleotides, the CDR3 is TGCAGTGCTCACGGACAGGGGGAACAGCCCCAGCATTTT. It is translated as CSAHGQGEQPQHF.

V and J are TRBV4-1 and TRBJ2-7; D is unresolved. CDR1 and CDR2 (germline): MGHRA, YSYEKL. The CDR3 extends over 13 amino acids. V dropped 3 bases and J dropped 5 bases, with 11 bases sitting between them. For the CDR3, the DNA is TGCGCCAGCAGCCACGGCTCCCCGAACGAGCAGTACTTC. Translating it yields CASSHGSPNEQYF.

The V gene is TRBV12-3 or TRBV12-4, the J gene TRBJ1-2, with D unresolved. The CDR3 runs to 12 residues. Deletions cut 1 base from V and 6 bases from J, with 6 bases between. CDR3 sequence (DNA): TGTGCCAGCAGTTTAGGGTGGAATGGCTACACCTTC. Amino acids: CASSLGWNGYTF.

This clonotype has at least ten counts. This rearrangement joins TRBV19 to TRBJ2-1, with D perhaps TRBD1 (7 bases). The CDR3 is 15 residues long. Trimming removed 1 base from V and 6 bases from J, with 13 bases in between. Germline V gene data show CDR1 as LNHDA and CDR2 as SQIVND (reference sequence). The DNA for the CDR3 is TGTGCCAGTAGTATAGGGCAGGGGGGCCGCAATGAGCAGTTCTTC. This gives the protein CASSIGQGGRNEQFF.

The CDR3 bases are TGCGCCAGCAGCTTGGGAAAGACAGATACGCAGTATTTT. Translation gives CASSLGKTDTQYF. This chain joins TRBV5-1 and TRBJ2-3; D ambiguous. The V and J ends lost 0 bases and 3 bases respectively, with 5 bases between them. The CDR3 extends over 13 amino acids. Per the germline V gene, CDR1 is SGHRS and CDR2 is YFSETQ.